This T cell receptor (beta chain) was sequenced for a study of shared clonotypes between healthy human individuals. Turning to the study itself: Samples came from a couple of female and three male donors aged 18 to 49.

Study-level results: Lower generation probabilities were found for non-shared clonotypes than for those shared by all four donors. The study generally estimated greater richness for naive than memory subsets.

Genomic DNA of each subset was evenly split across several immunoSEQ plates. Clones were sequenced by immunoSEQ multiplex PCR, and TCRdb holds only the in-frame ones, with some missing. Of approximately 1,000,000 clones in the sample, 75% to 85% were seen once. Only one count was recorded for this clone. Its antigen remains unknown. This CDR3 contains 17 residues. Germline V CDR1 and CDR2: MDHEN, SYDVKM. Trimming shortened V by 4 bases and J by 0 bases, and 19 bases separated the two germline ends. Sequencing was performed on memory CD4+ T cells from PBMCs. Subset specified: CD45RA-negative fraction. The receptor was derived from a man younger than 30 in good health. Some clones in this sample may be carry-over from other donors' samples. V usage is TRBV28 and J usage is TRBJ2-7, with D perhaps TRBD1 or TRBD2 (6 bases each). The CDR3 nucleotides are TGTGCCAGCAGTTATGACGATAGGGGGAGGCCCTCCTACGAGCAGTACTTC. It yields the protein CASSYDDRGRPSYEQYF.